The clone carrying this TCR beta chain was counted a few times. Antigen: not known. The record originates from a study of beta chain features in type 1 diabetes. CDR1 is SGHTA and CDR2 is FQGNSA in the germline V gene. The CDR3 sequence is 14 residues long. V was clipped by 4 bases and J by 5 bases, with 14 bases between them. Isolated RNA was reverse transcribed in full, so expressed TCRB transcripts were sequenced. Assay: immunoSEQ multiplex PCR; the TCRdb copy retains only in-frame clones and omits some. The data show hundreds of thousands of clones, approximately 15% seen once. Findings of the study overall: VDJ junctions in type 1 diabetes patients carried more deletions and fewer insertions. Among patients with Type 1 diabetes, TCRB CDR3s were moderately but significantly shorter in every one of the four CD4+ subsets. The cDNA sequencing approach could over-represent high-TCR-expressing cells.

Isolation of CD4+ naive, central memory, regulatory and stem cell-like memory cells was achieved by sorting via CD45RO/CCR7/CD25/CD127/CD95/CD27. The sequencing sample was made of naive CD4+ T cells from blood. The receptor's source is a man between 18 and 35 years old with type 1 diabetes. This chain uses TRBV7-2 with TRBJ1-1, with a possible D match to TRBD1 (6 bases). As DNA, the CDR3 is TGTGCCAGCAGCTCATCGACAGGAAGGACTGAAGCTTTCTTT. This encodes CASSSSTGRTEAFF.